The 18 T cell receptor beta chains reported below all come from one sample, sequenced in a study of a mutant IDH1 vaccine in newly diagnosed glioma. These receptors are not linked to any known antigen. Profiled with immunoSEQ multiplex PCR; TCRdb holds only in-frame clones, not every one. Counted here are 50,000 to 70,000 clones, around four fifths occurring once; the ten biggest clones make up roughly 4%. Time point reported: week 35, safety follow-up. Each dose of the vaccine consisted of 300 ug of mutant IDH1 20-mer peptide, with topical imiquimod. The sample consisted of PBMCs, taken from a glioma patient whose treatment included an IDH1 peptide vaccine. All receptors derive from a man aged 25-45 years with glioma.

This sequence joins TRBV10-1 and TRBJ2-1; D gene uncertain. CDR1 WNHNN and CDR2 SYGVQD come from the germline V gene (reference sequence). V was pared by 7 bases and J by 0 bases, with 4 bases between. CDR3 length: 12 residues. The CDR3: CASTSSYNEQFF. In DNA form, the CDR3 reads TGCGCCAGCACCAGCTCCTACAATGAGCAGTTCTTC.

The J gene is TRBJ1-1, the V gene TRBV27; a possible D gene is TRBD1 (6 bases). CDR1 MNHEY and CDR2 SMNVEV come from the germline V gene (reference sequence). The CDR3 sequence is 15 residues long. V was pared by 3 bases and J by 1 base, with 12 bases between. CDR3 bases: TGTGCCAGCAGTTTGGTGGGGGCCACGAACACTGAAGCTTTCTTT. Translated: CASSLVGATNTEAFF.

The chain recombines TRBV9 with TRBJ2-5, with 11 bases that match TRBD2. Per germline, CDR1 SGDLS and CDR2 YYNGEE. The CDR3 has 16 residues. J gave up 7 bases and V 0 bases, and 8 bases lay outside the gene matches. CDR3 bases: TGTGCCAGCAGCGTAGAGGGGCTAGCGGGGGGTGTGACCCAGTACTTC. It encodes CASSVEGLAGGVTQYF.

The chain couples TRBV4-2 to TRBJ2-7; the match to TRBD1 covers 7 bases. Per the germline V gene, CDR1 is LGHNA and CDR2 is YNFKEQ. The CDR3 is 18 residues long. V trimming: 0 bases; J trimming: 1 base; junction bases outside the gene matches: 12. In nucleotides, the CDR3 is TGTGCCAGCAGCCAAGACCTGACTATGACAGGGCCGTCCTACGAGCAGTACTTC. Its protein is CASSQDLTMTGPSYEQYF.

The CDR3 spells CASSPGGGARNSPLHF. CDR3 DNA: TGCGCCAGCAGCCCTGGAGGGGGGGCGCGAAATTCACCCCTCCACTTT. The V gene is TRBV5-1, the J gene TRBJ1-6, with a possible D match to TRBD1 (6 bases). This CDR3 contains 16 residues. Trimming removed 4 bases at V and 7 bases at J, with 18 bases between. The germline gives CDR1 SGHRS, CDR2 YFSETQ.

This chain links TRBV5-6 with TRBJ1-2; no firm D call. Germline lookup yields CDR1 SGHDT and CDR2 YYEEEE. Deletions cut 0 bases from V and 4 bases from J, with 10 bases between. CDR3 length equals 14 residues. For the CDR3, the DNA is TGTGCCAGCAGCTTGGGGCAGTCTACCTATGGCTACACCTTC. It translates to CASSLGQSTYGYTF.

The CDR3 coding sequence is TGTGCCAGCCCTGACCTGGTGAACACTGAAGCTTTCTTT. Translated: CASPDLVNTEAFF. This chain uses TRBV6-1 with TRBJ1-1; D unresolved. V was shortened by 8 bases and J by 0 bases, with 10 bases between the two germline ends. Germline V CDR1 and CDR2: MNHNS, SASEGT. The CDR3 covers 13 residues.

The genes are TRBV7-9 and TRBJ1-1; TRBD1 aligns across 7 bases. Per germline, CDR1 SEHNR and CDR2 FQNEAQ (reference sequence). This CDR3 spans 13 amino acids. The V segment lost 1 base and the J segment 4 bases; nucleotides outside the gene matches: 0. The CDR3: CASSLEGATEAFF. The CDR3 DNA follows: TGTGCCAGCAGCTTAGAGGGGGCCACTGAAGCTTTCTTT.

This chain uses TRBV9 with TRBJ1-2; weak D call: TRBD1 (5 bases). CDR3 length equals 14 residues. Deletions cut 0 bases from V and 6 bases from J, with 12 bases between. The germline V gene encodes CDR1 SGDLS and CDR2 YYNGEE. CDR3 protein: CASSVATASDGYTF. CDR3 in DNA: TGTGCCAGCAGCGTAGCGACAGCCTCGGATGGCTACACCTTC.

The chain is built from TRBV5-1 and TRBJ1-5, with D uncertain. Germline loops: CDR1 SGHRS, CDR2 YFSETQ. Deletions cut 1 base from V and 3 bases from J, with 8 bases between. The CDR3 length is 14 residues. CDR3 loop: CASSLNGFNQPQHF. Here the CDR3 DNA reads TGCGCCAGCAGCTTGAACGGTTTCAATCAGCCCCAGCATTTT.

CDR3: CASSLVGQGYEQYF. The CDR3, as DNA: TGTGCCAGCAGCTTGGTAGGACAGGGCTACGAGCAGTACTTC. The V and J genes are TRBV5-6 and TRBJ2-7, with 8 bases aligning to TRBD1. CDR1 is SGHDT, CDR2 YYEEEE, per germline. The CDR3 is 14 residues long. After removal of 0 bases from V and 3 bases from J, the junction contained 2 bases not matched to a gene.

The rearrangement uses TRBV9 and TRBJ1-3; TRBD1 matches 7 bases. From germline, CDR1 is SGDLS and CDR2 YYNGEE. The ends lost 2 bases at V and 1 base at J; junction bases unmatched: 6. CDR3 length equals 16 residues. This CDR3 reads CASSVTGAGSGNTIYF. The DNA of the CDR3 is TGTGCCAGCAGCGTCACAGGGGCCGGGTCTGGAAACACCATATATTTT.

The chain uses TRBV7-2 and TRBJ1-5; unclear D gene. This CDR3 has 17 residues. Germline CDR1 reads SGHTA; CDR2 reads FQGNSA. Trimming removed 1 base from V and 5 bases from J, with 18 bases in between. In DNA, the CDR3 is TGTGCCAGCAGCTTAGTCGGTCCGGTGTCAGCTTATCAGCCCCAGCATTTT. Translation: CASSLVGPVSAYQPQHF.

This rearrangement joins TRBV19 to TRBJ1-2; TRBD1 agrees at 8 bases. This CDR3 region has 16 residues. Germline CDR1 and CDR2: LNHDA and SQIVND (reference sequence). The V gene end was trimmed by 1 base and the J gene end by 8 bases; junction bases not matched to a gene: 12. The CDR3 reads CASSIASTGQAGGYTF. The CDR3 bases are TGTGCCAGTAGTATAGCATCGACGGGACAGGCAGGCGGCTACACCTTC.

This sequence joins TRBV5-1 and TRBJ2-3, with TRBD2 identical over 11 bases. The CDR3 runs to 22 residues. With V trimmed by 0 bases and J by 0 bases, 18 bases remained unmatched. CDR1 SGHRS and CDR2 YFSETQ come from the germline V gene. CDR3 amino acids: CASSLVLLAGGHRWVSTDTQYF. CDR3 DNA sequence: TGCGCCAGCAGCTTGGTTCTGCTAGCGGGGGGACATCGTTGGGTAAGCACAGATACGCAGTATTTT.

There are a few counts of this clone. The gene calls are TRBV7-8 and TRBJ1-4; D ambiguous. In germline, CDR1 is SGHVS, CDR2 FQNEAQ. This CDR3 region has 12 residues. Trimming stripped 5 bases from V and 7 bases from J, with 8 bases between. CDR3 residues: CASSPPFEKLFF. In DNA, the CDR3 is TGTGCCAGCAGCCCCCCGTTTGAAAAACTGTTTTTT.

The CDR3 is CATSRDPRQINSPLHF. Here the CDR3 DNA reads TGTGCCACCAGCAGAGATCCGAGACAGATCAATTCACCCCTCCACTTT. V and J are TRBV15 and TRBJ1-6; D may be TRBD1 (5 bases). V was cut by 0 bases and J by 7 bases, with 13 bases left in between. The CDR3 is made up of 16 amino acids. CDR1 is LNHNV, CDR2 YYDKDF, per germline (reference sequence).

The CDR3 protein is CASSYHVNSGANVLTF. The CDR3 DNA sequence: TGTGCCAGCAGTTACCACGTCAACTCTGGGGCCAACGTCCTGACTTTC. The chain recombines TRBV6-5 with TRBJ2-6; D remains unclear. Germline V gives CDR1 MNHEY, CDR2 SVGAGI. V lost 2 bases, J lost 0 bases, and 8 bases lay in between. This CDR3 comprises 16 residues.